Listed below are T cell receptor beta chains from one sample, sequenced in a study of T cell repertoires in cytomegalovirus infection. TCRdb used MiXCR to reprocess the reads, holding one entry per CDR3 protein. The table has roughly 230,000 distinct CDR3 sequences, approximately 7% seen once; the top ten hold under 7.5%. Sequencing was done on a sample of PBMCs. The receptors come from a human donor in good health (CMV status not recorded). Some clones in this sample may be carry-over from other donors' samples. CDR3s include the opening cysteine and the closing phenylalanine or tryptophan. A D gene is named only where the DNA matches it firmly. Where a row states a size, it is once, few, many or the class of an expanded clone; other rows omit it.

d_gene,j_gene,v_gene,abundance,CDR3aa,CDR3nt
.,TRBJ2-5,TRBV12-3/TRBV12-4,few,CASRPGSQGETQYF,TGTGCCAGCAGGCCGGGATCCCAGGGGGAGACCCAGTACTTC
.,TRBJ2-7,TRBV6-2/TRBV6-3,many,CASRSVIGLIYEQYF,TGTGCCAGCAGGAGTGTGATAGGACTCATCTACGAGCAGTACTTC
.,TRBJ1-5,TRBV6-2/TRBV6-3,many,CASSSFLEPQHF,TGTGCCAGCAGCTCTTTCCTGGAGCCCCAGCATTTT
TRBD1,TRBJ2-3,TRBV28,few,CASSYGQGGRSTDTQYF,TGTGCCAGCAGTTACGGACAGGGAGGTCGCAGCACAGATACGCAGTATTTT
.,TRBJ1-6,TRBV7-2,many,CASSLNRDSPLHF,TGTGCCAGCAGCTTAAATAGGGATTCACCCCTCCACTTT
TRBD2,TRBJ2-5,TRBV7-2,many,CASSRGVLAGGRGETQYF,TGTGCCAGCAGCCGGGGGGTACTAGCGGGGGGGCGGGGAGAGACCCAGTACTTC
.,TRBJ1-5,TRBV27,many,CASSWSGNQPQHF,TGTGCCAGCAGTTGGTCAGGGAATCAGCCCCAGCATTTT
TRBD1,TRBJ2-5,TRBV4-1,many,CASSQEGQGSPRTQYF,TGCGCCAGCAGCCAAGAGGGACAGGGTAGCCCAAGGACCCAGTACTTC
TRBD1,TRBJ1-2,TRBV6-2/TRBV6-3,many,CATRQGPGYTF,TGTGCCACCCGACAGGGACCTGGCTACACCTTC
TRBD1,TRBJ1-5,TRBV20-1,many,CSASLTGGRGNQPQHF,TGCAGTGCTAGTCTGACAGGGGGAAGAGGCAATCAGCCCCAGCATTTT
TRBD1,TRBJ1-2,TRBV30,.,CAWRRTGGGYGYTF,TGTGCCTGGAGACGTACAGGGGGCGGCTATGGCTACACCTTC
.,TRBJ2-1,TRBV11-3,many,CASSLEGNEQFF,TGTGCCAGCAGCTTAGAAGGTAATGAGCAGTTCTTC
.,TRBJ2-1,TRBV19,many,CASSIHGGRYNEQFF,TGTGCCAGTAGTATACACGGGGGGCGTTACAATGAGCAGTTCTTC
.,TRBJ2-6,TRBV12-3/TRBV12-4,many,CASDSNRATGGSGANVLTF,TGTGCCAGCGATTCCAATCGGGCCACCGGGGGCTCTGGGGCCAACGTCCTGACTTTC
TRBD1,TRBJ1-2,TRBV29-1,many,CSVERDRFYGYTF,TGCAGCGTTGAACGGGACAGATTTTATGGCTACACCTTC
TRBD1,TRBJ1-5,TRBV6-1,many,CASRRQGTQPQHF,TGTGCCAGCAGAAGACAGGGGACTCAGCCCCAGCATTTT
.,TRBJ2-7,TRBV5-1,few,CASSLEQGREQYF,TGCGCCAGCAGCTTGGAGCAGGGGCGTGAGCAGTACTTC
.,TRBJ1-1,TRBV10-3,many,CAISLQGVEAFF,TGTGCCATCAGTCTACAGGGTGTCGAAGCTTTCTTT
.,TRBJ2-1,TRBV7-2,many,CASTLGGALNYNEQFF,TGTGCCAGCACCCTAGGGGGGGCTTTAAACTACAATGAGCAGTTCTTC
TRBD1,TRBJ1-2,TRBV5-5,many,CASSLWTGFYGYTF,TGTGCCAGCAGCTTGTGGACAGGGTTCTATGGCTACACCTTC
.,TRBJ2-2,TRBV29-1,.,CSAQRRVAGELFF,TGCAGCGCTCAAAGGCGGGTTGCCGGGGAGCTGTTTTTT
TRBD1,TRBJ2-7,TRBV20-1,.,CSATGQGVYEQYF,TGCAGTGCTACGGGACAGGGGGTCTACGAGCAGTACTTC
.,TRBJ2-3,TRBV7-8,many,CASSLALPTDTQYF,TGTGCCAGCAGCTTAGCCCTCCCCACAGATACGCAGTATTTT
.,TRBJ1-2,TRBV18,many,CASATGSDYGYTF,TGTGCCAGCGCCACGGGTTCTGACTATGGCTACACCTTC
TRBD2,TRBJ2-1,TRBV7-2,many,CASSLAPSGGGGEQFF,TGTGCCAGCAGCTTAGCTCCTAGCGGGGGGGGAGGTGAGCAGTTCTTC
TRBD1,TRBJ1-5,TRBV7-2,many,CASSPTPGQGARSNQPQHF,TGTGCCAGCAGCCCCACTCCGGGACAGGGGGCTAGAAGCAATCAGCCCCAGCATTTT
TRBD1,TRBJ1-4,TRBV7-7,many,CASSPGTGWEKLFF,TGTGCCAGCAGCCCAGGGACAGGGTGGGAAAAACTGTTTTTT
TRBD1,TRBJ1-1,TRBV29-1,few,CSVGNRGNTEAFF,TGCAGCGTTGGAAACAGGGGGAACACTGAAGCTTTCTTT
TRBD1,TRBJ2-1,TRBV20-1,many,CSARDEGGQGKDNEQFF,TGCAGTGCTAGAGATGAGGGGGGACAGGGAAAGGACAATGAGCAGTTCTTC
.,TRBJ1-2,TRBV20-1,few,CSAGSAGTYGYTF,TGCAGTGCCGGGAGCGCAGGGACCTATGGCTACACCTTC
.,TRBJ2-6,TRBV20-1,many,CSVRGVGVSGANVLTF,TGCAGTGTACGGGGAGTTGGGGTCTCTGGGGCCAACGTCCTGACTTTC
TRBD1,TRBJ1-1,TRBV7-9,many,CASRDYRDRGRVNTEAFF,TGTGCCAGCAGAGATTACCGGGACAGGGGGCGCGTGAACACTGAAGCTTTCTTT
TRBD1,TRBJ2-7,TRBV7-2,many,CASSKYPGTGAYEQYF,TGTGCCAGCAGCAAGTATCCCGGGACAGGGGCCTACGAGCAGTACTTC
TRBD1,TRBJ1-5,TRBV5-6,many,CASSRLTTGGLGNQPQHF,TGTGCCAGCAGCCGGCTAACGACAGGGGGTCTTGGCAATCAGCCCCAGCATTTT
TRBD1,TRBJ1-6,TRBV9,many,CASSLRTGEGSPLHF,TGTGCCAGCAGCCTTCGGACAGGGGAGGGTTCACCCCTCCACTTT
TRBD2,TRBJ2-1,TRBV19,many,CASSRLATEQFF,TGTGCCAGTAGTAGACTAGCCACTGAGCAGTTCTTC
.,TRBJ2-6,TRBV5-6,many,CASSIRVSGANVLTF,TGTGCCAGCAGCATCAGGGTCTCTGGGGCCAACGTCCTGACTTTC
TRBD2,TRBJ2-1,TRBV6-2/TRBV6-3,few,CASSRSGGRNEQFF,TGTGCCAGCAGTAGAAGCGGGGGGAGGAATGAGCAGTTCTTC
.,TRBJ1-2,TRBV10-3,.,CAISESEGLGYGYTF,TGTGCCATCAGTGAGTCGGAGGGCCTCGGCTATGGCTACACCTTC
.,TRBJ2-4,TRBV30,many,CASQGDKNIQYF,TGTGCCTCACAGGGCGACAAAAACATTCAGTACTTC
.,TRBJ1-2,TRBV20-1,.,CSARPWVRGYTF,TGCAGTGCTAGGCCCTGGGTTAGGGGCTACACCTTC
.,TRBJ1-1,TRBV7-2,many,CASSRGGKTEAFF,TGTGCCAGCAGCCGCGGGGGGAAGACTGAAGCTTTCTTT
.,TRBJ2-3,TRBV2,.,CASSAQRSTDTQYF,TGTGCCAGCAGTGCTCAGCGGTCCACAGATACGCAGTATTTT
TRBD1,TRBJ2-1,TRBV6-2/TRBV6-3,many,CASVGQGARSSSYNEQFF,TGTGCCAGCGTGGGACAGGGGGCAAGGTCTAGCTCCTACAATGAGCAGTTCTTC
.,TRBJ2-4,TRBV6-2/TRBV6-3,many,CASRLGTLNIQYF,TGTGCCAGCAGGCTCGGGACATTAAACATTCAGTACTTC
.,TRBJ1-5,TRBV20-1,many,CSARTAGQPQHF,TGCAGTGCGAGGACAGCGGGGCAGCCCCAGCATTTT
.,TRBJ2-2,TRBV7-2,many,CASNRGMGLSSGTGELFF,TGTGCCAGCAACCGGGGGATGGGACTCTCCTCGGGCACCGGGGAGCTGTTTTTT
.,TRBJ1-6,TRBV19,many,CASKDRTENSPLHF,TGTGCCAGTAAAGATCGGACGGAAAATTCACCCCTCCACTTT
.,TRBJ2-2,TRBV6-2/TRBV6-3,many,CASSYLVAGSAGELFF,TGTGCCAGCAGTTACTTGGTGGCGGGGTCTGCCGGGGAGCTGTTTTTT
.,TRBJ1-1,TRBV7-2,many,CASSLGGTWNTEAFF,TGTGCCAGCAGCTTAGGAGGGACTTGGAACACTGAAGCTTTCTTT
.,TRBJ1-1,TRBV11-2,many,CASTQTGTPTEAFF,TGTGCCAGCACCCAAACGGGGACTCCGACTGAAGCTTTCTTT
TRBD1,TRBJ2-7,TRBV5-1,.,CASTSGPDRGEQYF,TGCGCCAGCACCTCCGGTCCGGACAGGGGCGAGCAGTACTTC
.,TRBJ1-5,TRBV7-8,few,CASSLPTVNQPQHF,TGTGCCAGCAGCCTGCCCACAGTCAATCAGCCCCAGCATTTT
.,TRBJ2-3,TRBV5-5,.,CASSAQITDTQYF,TGTGCCAGCAGCGCGCAAATCACAGATACGCAGTATTTT
.,TRBJ2-7,TRBV7-2,many,CASSFYFAGTSYEQYF,TGTGCCAGCAGCTTTTACTTCGCCGGGACCTCCTACGAGCAGTACTTC
TRBD2,TRBJ2-5,TRBV7-2,many,CASSLGGGPSETQYF,TGTGCCAGCAGCTTGGGCGGGGGGCCATCTGAGACCCAGTACTTC
.,TRBJ1-4,TRBV7-2,many,CASSPGPQREKLFF,TGTGCCAGCAGCCCGGGACCCCAGAGAGAAAAACTGTTTTTT
.,TRBJ1-1,TRBV25-1,many,CASSEGMDGYTEAFF,TGTGCCAGCAGTGAGGGGATGGACGGGTACACTGAAGCTTTCTTT
TRBD1,TRBJ2-7,TRBV6-2/TRBV6-3,many,CASSQPTGTGAYEQYF,TGTGCCAGCAGTCAACCTACCGGGACAGGGGCCTACGAGCAGTACTTC